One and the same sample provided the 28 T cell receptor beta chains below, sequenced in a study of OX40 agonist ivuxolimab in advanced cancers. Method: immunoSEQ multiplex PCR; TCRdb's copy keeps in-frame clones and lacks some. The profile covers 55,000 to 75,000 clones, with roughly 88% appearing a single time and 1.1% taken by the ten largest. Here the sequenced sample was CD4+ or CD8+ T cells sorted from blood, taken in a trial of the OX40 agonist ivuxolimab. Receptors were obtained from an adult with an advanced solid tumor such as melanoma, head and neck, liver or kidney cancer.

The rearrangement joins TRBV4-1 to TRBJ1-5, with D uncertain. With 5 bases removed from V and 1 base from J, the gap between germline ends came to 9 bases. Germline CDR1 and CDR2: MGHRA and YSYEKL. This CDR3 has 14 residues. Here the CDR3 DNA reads TGCGCCAGCAGCGATCAATCGAGCAATCAGCCCCAGCATTTT. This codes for CASSDQSSNQPQHF.

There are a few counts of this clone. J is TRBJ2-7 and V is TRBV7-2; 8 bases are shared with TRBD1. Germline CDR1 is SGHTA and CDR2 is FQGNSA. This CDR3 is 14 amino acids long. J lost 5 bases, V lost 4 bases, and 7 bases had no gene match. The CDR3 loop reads CASSSWDRSHEQYF. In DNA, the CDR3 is TGTGCCAGCAGCTCGTGGGACAGGAGTCACGAGCAGTACTTC.

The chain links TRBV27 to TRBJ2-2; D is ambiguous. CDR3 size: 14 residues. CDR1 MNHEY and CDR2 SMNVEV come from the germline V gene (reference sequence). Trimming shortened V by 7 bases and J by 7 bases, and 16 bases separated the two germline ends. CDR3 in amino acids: CASTPAGWGGELFF. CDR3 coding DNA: TGTGCCAGCACACCGGCCGGGTGGGGCGGGGAGCTGTTTTTT.

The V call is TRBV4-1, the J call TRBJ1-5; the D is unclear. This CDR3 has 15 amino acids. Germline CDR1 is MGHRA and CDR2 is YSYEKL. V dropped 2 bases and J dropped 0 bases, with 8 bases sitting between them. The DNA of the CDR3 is TGCGCCAGCAGCCAATGGACGGATAGCAATCAGCCCCAGCATTTT. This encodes CASSQWTDSNQPQHF.

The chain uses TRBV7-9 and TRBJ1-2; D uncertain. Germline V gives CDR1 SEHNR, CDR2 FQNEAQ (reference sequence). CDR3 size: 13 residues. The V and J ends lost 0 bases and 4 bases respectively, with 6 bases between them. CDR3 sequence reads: CASSLARGYGYTF. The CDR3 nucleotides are TGTGCCAGCAGCTTAGCCAGAGGCTATGGCTACACCTTC.

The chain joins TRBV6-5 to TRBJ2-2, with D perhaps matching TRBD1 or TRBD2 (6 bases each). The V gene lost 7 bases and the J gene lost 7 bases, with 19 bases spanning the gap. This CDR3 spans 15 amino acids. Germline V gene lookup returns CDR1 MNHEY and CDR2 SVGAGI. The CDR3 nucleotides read TGTGCCAGCACCCACGGGGGCTCTGGGGGCGGGGAGCTGTTTTTT. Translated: CASTHGGSGGGELFF.

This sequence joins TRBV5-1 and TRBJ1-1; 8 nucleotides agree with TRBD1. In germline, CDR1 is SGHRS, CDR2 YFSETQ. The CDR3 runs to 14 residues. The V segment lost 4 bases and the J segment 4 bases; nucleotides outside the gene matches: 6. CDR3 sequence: CASSHGQGATEAFF. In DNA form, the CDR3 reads TGCGCCAGCAGCCACGGACAGGGAGCCACTGAAGCTTTCTTT.

The CDR3 reads CASSLAYRGVYGYTF. DNA for the CDR3: TGTGCCAGCAGCTTGGCCTACAGGGGAGTCTATGGCTACACCTTC. The chain uses TRBV5-5 and TRBJ1-2; 7 bases align to TRBD1. Germline CDR1 and CDR2: SGHKS and YYEKEE (reference sequence). This CDR3 is built from 15 residues. The trim removed 0 bases at V and 4 bases at J, leaving 6 bases unmatched.

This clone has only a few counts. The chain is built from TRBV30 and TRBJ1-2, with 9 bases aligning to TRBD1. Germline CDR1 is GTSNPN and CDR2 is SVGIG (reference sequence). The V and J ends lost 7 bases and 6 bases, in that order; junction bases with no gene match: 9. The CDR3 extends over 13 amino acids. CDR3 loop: CAFGQGIKDGYTF. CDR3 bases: TGTGCCTTCGGACAGGGGATAAAGGATGGCTACACCTTC.

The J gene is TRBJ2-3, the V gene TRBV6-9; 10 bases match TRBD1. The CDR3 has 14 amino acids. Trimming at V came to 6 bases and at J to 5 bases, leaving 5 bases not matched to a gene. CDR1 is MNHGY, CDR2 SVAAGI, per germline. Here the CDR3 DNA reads TGTGCCAGCAGCGACAGGGGGCTTGTAGATACGCAGTATTTT. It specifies CASSDRGLVDTQYF.

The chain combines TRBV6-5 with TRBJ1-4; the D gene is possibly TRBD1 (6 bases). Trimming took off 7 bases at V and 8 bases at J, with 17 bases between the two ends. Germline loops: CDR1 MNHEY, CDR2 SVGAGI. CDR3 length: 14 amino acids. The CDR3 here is CASTAWGGGEKLFF. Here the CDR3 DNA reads TGTGCCAGCACCGCCTGGGGAGGGGGGGAAAAACTGTTTTTT.

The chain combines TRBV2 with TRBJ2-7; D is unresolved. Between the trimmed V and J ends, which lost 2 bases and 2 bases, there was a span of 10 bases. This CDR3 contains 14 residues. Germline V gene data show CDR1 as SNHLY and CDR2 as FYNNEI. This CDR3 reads CASSELAGTYEQYF. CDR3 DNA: TGTGCCAGCAGTGAACTGGCAGGTACCTACGAGCAGTACTTC.

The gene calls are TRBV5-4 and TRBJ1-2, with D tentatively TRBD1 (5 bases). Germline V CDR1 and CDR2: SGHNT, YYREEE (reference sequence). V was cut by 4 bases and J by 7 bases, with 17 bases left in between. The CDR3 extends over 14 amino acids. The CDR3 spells CASSPGSGGGGYTF. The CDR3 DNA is TGTGCCAGCAGCCCCGGATCCGGCGGGGGTGGCTACACCTTC.

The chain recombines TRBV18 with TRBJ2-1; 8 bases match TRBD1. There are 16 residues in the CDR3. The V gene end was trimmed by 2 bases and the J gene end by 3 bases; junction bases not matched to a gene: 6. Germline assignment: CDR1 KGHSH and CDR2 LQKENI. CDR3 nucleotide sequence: TGTGCCAGCTCACCATCCGACAGGGGTGACTACAATGAGCAGTTCTTC. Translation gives CASSPSDRGDYNEQFF.

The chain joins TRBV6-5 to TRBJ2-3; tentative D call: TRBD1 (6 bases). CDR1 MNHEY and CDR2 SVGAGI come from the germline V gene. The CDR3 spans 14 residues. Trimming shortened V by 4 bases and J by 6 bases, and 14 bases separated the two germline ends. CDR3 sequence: CASSSRGPPDTQYF. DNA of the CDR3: TGTGCCAGCAGTTCCAGGGGACCCCCGGATACGCAGTATTTT.

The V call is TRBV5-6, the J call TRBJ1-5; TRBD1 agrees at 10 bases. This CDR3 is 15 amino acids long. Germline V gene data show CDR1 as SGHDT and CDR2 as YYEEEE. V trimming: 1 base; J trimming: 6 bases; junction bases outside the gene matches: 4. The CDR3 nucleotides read TGTGCCAGCAGCTTGAAGGGACAGGGGATTCAGCCCCAGCATTTT. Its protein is CASSLKGQGIQPQHF.

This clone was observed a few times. CDR3 in amino acids: CASRQGPNEKLFF. The CDR3 DNA follows: TGTGCCAGCAGACAGGGCCCTAATGAAAAACTGTTTTTT. The V call is TRBV4-2, the J call TRBJ1-4, with D perhaps TRBD1 (6 bases). CDR1 LGHNA and CDR2 YNFKEQ come from the germline V gene. This CDR3 spans 13 amino acids. Trimming pared 6 bases from V and 3 bases from J, leaving 8 bases between.

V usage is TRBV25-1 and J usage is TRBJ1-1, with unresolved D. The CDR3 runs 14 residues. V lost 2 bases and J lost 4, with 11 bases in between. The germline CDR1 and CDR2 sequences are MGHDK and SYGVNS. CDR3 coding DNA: TGTGCCAGCAGTGAAAGGGCAGTCCGCACTGAAGCTTTCTTT. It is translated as CASSERAVRTEAFF.

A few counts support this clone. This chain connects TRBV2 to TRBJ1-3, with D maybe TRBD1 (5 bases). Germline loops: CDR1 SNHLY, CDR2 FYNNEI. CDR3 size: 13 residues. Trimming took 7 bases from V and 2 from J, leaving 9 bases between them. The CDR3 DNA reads TGTGCCAGCACAGGGTTCGCTGGAAACACCATATATTTT. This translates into CASTGFAGNTIYF.

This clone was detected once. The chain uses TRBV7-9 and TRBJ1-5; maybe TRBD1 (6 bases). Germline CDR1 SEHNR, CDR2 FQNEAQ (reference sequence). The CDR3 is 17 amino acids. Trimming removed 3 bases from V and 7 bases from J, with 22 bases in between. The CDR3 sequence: CASSFGRGLFVSQPQHF. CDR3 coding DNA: TGTGCCAGCAGCTTTGGCAGGGGCCTTTTCGTGTCCCAGCCCCAGCATTTT. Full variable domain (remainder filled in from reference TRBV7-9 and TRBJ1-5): DTGVSQNPRHKITKRGQNVTFRCDPISEHNRLYWYRQTLGQGPEFLTYFQNEAQLEKSRLLSDRFSAERPKGSFSTLEIQRTEQGDSAMYLCASSFGRGLFVSQPQHFGDGTRLSIL.

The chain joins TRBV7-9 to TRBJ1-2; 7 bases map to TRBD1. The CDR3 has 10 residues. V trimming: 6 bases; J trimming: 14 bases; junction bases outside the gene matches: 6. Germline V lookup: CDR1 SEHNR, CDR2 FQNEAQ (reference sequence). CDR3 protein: CASSTQGQTF. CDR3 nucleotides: TGTGCCAGCAGTACCCAGGGACAGACCTTC.

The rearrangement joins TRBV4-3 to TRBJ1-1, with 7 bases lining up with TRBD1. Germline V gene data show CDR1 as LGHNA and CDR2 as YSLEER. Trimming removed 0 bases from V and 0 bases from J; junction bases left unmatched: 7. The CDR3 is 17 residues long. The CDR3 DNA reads TGCGCCAGCAGCCAAGATCCGGCAGGGGGGATGAACACTGAAGCTTTCTTT. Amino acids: CASSQDPAGGMNTEAFF.

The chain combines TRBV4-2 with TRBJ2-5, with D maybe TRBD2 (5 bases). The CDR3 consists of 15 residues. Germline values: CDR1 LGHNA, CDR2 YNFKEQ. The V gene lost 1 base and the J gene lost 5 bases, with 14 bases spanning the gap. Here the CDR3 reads CASSQVNWSGETQYF. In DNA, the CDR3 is TGTGCCAGCAGCCAAGTTAATTGGTCGGGGGAGACCCAGTACTTC.

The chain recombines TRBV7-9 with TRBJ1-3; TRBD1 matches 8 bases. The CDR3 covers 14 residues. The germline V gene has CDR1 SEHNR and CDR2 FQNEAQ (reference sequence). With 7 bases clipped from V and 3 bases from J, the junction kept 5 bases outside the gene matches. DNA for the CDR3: TGTGCCAGCATCCTGACAGGGGTTGGAAACACCATATATTTT. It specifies CASILTGVGNTIYF.

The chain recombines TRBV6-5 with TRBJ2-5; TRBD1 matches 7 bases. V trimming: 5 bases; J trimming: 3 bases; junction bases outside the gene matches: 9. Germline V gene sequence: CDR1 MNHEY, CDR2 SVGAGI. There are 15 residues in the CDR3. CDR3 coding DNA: TGTGCCAGCAGTAATACAGGGGTTAGGGAAGAGACCCAGTACTTC. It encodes CASSNTGVREETQYF.

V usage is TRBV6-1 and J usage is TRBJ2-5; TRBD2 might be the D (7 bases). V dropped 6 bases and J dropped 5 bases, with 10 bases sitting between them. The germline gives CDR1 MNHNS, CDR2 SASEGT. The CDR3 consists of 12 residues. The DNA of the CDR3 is TGTGCCAGCAGGAGGGGGGGGGAGACCCAGTACTTC. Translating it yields CASRRGGETQYF.

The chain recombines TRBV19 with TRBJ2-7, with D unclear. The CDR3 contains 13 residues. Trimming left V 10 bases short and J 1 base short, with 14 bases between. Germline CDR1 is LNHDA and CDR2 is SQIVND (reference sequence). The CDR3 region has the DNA TGTGCCACCCGCCGGGCCTCTTCCTACGAGCAGTACTTC. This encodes CATRRASSYEQYF.

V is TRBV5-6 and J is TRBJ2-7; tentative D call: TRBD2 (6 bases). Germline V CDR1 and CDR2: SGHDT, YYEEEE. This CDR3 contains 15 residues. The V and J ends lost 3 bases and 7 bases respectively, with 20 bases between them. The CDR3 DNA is TGTGCCAGCAGCTACCGACCGGACTACTCGAAAGAGCAGTACTTC. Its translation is CASSYRPDYSKEQYF.